This record looks at one T cell receptor (beta chain) sequence and its context. Its antigen is unknown. The protocol was immunoSEQ multiplex PCR, while the TCRdb copy is restricted to in-frame clones and leaves out a portion. The table records around 75,000 clones, around four fifths of them present only once. Per the germline V gene, CDR1 is LNHNV and CDR2 is YYDKDF (reference sequence). Trimming stripped 2 bases from V and 7 bases from J, with 14 bases between. The CDR3 is made up of 14 amino acids. This sample was taken from a study of T cell clones after liver transplantation. Study in general: In this trial, immunosuppression withdrawal was attempted within 2 years of liver transplant. Blood was drawn pre-transplant, before withdrawal, and after full or failed withdrawal.

Notes on the study in general: Low donor cell numbers restricted donor-reactive repertoire measurement in two subjects. Graft donor-reactive T cells may have migrated into the graft rather than being deleted.

The chain is built from TRBV15 and TRBJ1-2, with a tentative D call TRBD1 (5 bases). The specimen was CD4+ T cells from blood, collected 48 months after liver transplant. This receptor was taken from a human patient who received a liver transplant. Some T cells may originate from the graft donor. CDR3 in DNA: TGTGCCACCAGCAGACAGGGTCAAGGAGGTGGCTACACCTTC. Its protein is CATSRQGQGGGYTF.